This TCR beta chain was captured by sequencing in a study of blood T cell repertoires in COVID-19. Study-level background: T cells, B-cell-depleted T cells, or PBMCs provided the cDNA or gDNA that served as material.

CDR3 length equals 13 residues. Trimming cost V 5 bases and J 11 bases, with 15 bases left between them. Germline assignment: CDR1 LNHNV and CDR2 YYDKDF (reference sequence). As handled by the study authors: Quantification of nucleated cells was approximated via reference gene primer amplification. TCRdb's table, derived via immunoSEQ multiplex PCR, lists solely in-frame clones and lacks some. That table furnishes V, J and clone size, whereas the DNA furnished D and trimming. The data contain roughly 40,000 clones, approximately 88% of them singletons. This clone was counted only a few times. The chain couples TRBV15 to TRBJ1-4; D is uncertain. The sequence was collected from a woman in her 70s with acute or convalescent COVID-19. Input material: peripheral blood. This CDR3 is CATSLRAGEKLFF. The CDR3 DNA sequence: TGTGCCACCAGCTTGCGGGCCGGGGAGAAACTGTTTTTT.